A single sample is the source of the 29 T cell receptor beta chains below, sequenced in a study of spatial heterogeneity in lung cancer. Study outcomes and limitations: For expanded intratumoral alpha and beta TCRs, counts tracked tumor mutation counts.

These TCRs are of unknown antigen specificity. Time point indicated: sample taken at primary tumor resection. In TCRdb, the 5' RACE reads were re-called with MiXCR into one record per CDR3 protein. Counted here are around 320 distinct CDR3 sequences, approximately 30% occurring once; the ten biggest clones make up around 20%. The sample was lung tumor tissue, taken at surgery. The receptors shown here come from a male donor with early-stage non-small cell lung cancer.

A word on this clonotype: This beta chain is off target for a library built for alpha chains, so its abundance means little. The rearrangement uses TRBV20-1 and TRBJ2-3; TRBD2 matches 7 bases. Germline trimming cut 1 base from V and 2 bases from J; bases unmatched to any gene: 9. This CDR3 is built from 16 residues. CDR1 is DFQATT, CDR2 SNEGSKA, per germline (reference sequence). The CDR3 coding sequence is TGCAGTGCTAGAGTTTTGGGGAGGGGATTCACAGATACGCAGTATTTT. It is translated as CSARVLGRGFTDTQYF.

In regard to this clonotype: This beta chain appears as a stray read in a library generated for alpha chains; its size is not informative. This chain joins TRBV29-1 and TRBJ2-5; D is undetermined. With 1 base removed from V and 0 bases from J, the gap between germline ends came to 6 bases. The germline V gene encodes CDR1 SQVTM and CDR2 ANQGSEA. There are 13 residues in the CDR3. CDR3 in DNA: TGCAGCGTTGAAGGAGGAAACCAAGAGACCCAGTACTTC. This translates into CSVEGGNQETQYF.

In regard to this clonotype: A library prepared for alpha chains yielded this beta chain as an off-target read; its size is of little meaning. This sequence joins TRBV5-1 and TRBJ2-5, with D tentatively TRBD1 (5 bases). The CDR3 contains 13 residues. Trimming took 6 bases from V and 1 from J, leaving 10 bases between them. CDR1 and CDR2 from the germline V gene are SGHRS and YFSETQ. The CDR3 region has the DNA TGCGCCAGCACCTTCCAGGGCCAAGAGACCCAGTACTTC. Protein sequence: CASTFQGQETQYF.

Sample share makes this clonotype large. Little can be read into the size of this beta chain, an off-target read in a library designed for alpha chains. V is TRBV27 and J is TRBJ2-5; TRBD2 matches at 9 bases. The CDR3 runs to 13 residues. V shed 5 bases, J shed 5 bases, and the junction held 3 bases outside the gene matches. The V gene's germline CDR1 is MNHEY and CDR2 SMNVEV (reference sequence). CDR3 protein: CASSAREGETQYF. The CDR3, as DNA: TGTGCCAGCAGTGCGCGGGAGGGGGAGACCCAGTACTTC.

This clonotype was seen a few times. The library was built for alpha chains, so this beta chain is an off-target read and its size means little. The gene calls are TRBV27 and TRBJ2-1, with TRBD2 identical over 10 bases. The V gene's germline CDR1 is MNHEY and CDR2 SMNVEV (reference sequence). The CDR3 is made up of 16 amino acids. The J segment lost 8 bases and the V segment lost 4 bases, leaving 11 bases of the junction unmatched. The CDR3 spells CASSSTLAGDGDEQFF. DNA of the CDR3: TGTGCCAGCAGTTCCACGCTAGCGGGAGACGGGGATGAGCAGTTCTTC.

Details on this clonotype: In a library made to pick up alpha chains, this beta chain is a stray read with a size that means little. The J gene is TRBJ2-2, the V gene TRBV20-1; 8 bases are shared with TRBD1. Germline-derived CDR1 and CDR2 are DFQATT and SNEGSKA (reference sequence). V shed 6 bases, J shed 6 bases, and the junction held 9 bases outside the gene matches. This CDR3 has 14 amino acids. The CDR3 region is CSATDRGRAGELFF. CDR3 nucleotide sequence: TGCAGTGCAACCGACAGGGGACGGGCCGGGGAGCTGTTTTTT.

With respect to this clonotype: This beta chain is off target for a library built for alpha chains, so its abundance means little. The CDR3 region has the DNA TGTGCCAGTAGTCCCCAGGCGGGGGGAACCAATCAGCCCCAGCATTTT. Amino acids: CASSPQAGGTNQPQHF. V and J are TRBV19 and TRBJ1-5; D perhaps matches TRBD1 (5 bases). The germline CDR1 and CDR2 sequences are LNHDA and SQIVND (reference sequence). CDR3 length: 16 amino acids. The V and J ends lost 5 bases and 3 bases respectively, with 17 bases between them.

In the case of this clonotype: For a library built for alpha chains, this beta chain is a stray read; little rests on its size. The chain joins TRBV3-1 to TRBJ1-2; D unclear. V lost 3 bases to trimming and J lost 4 bases, with 9 bases between them. The CDR3 covers 13 residues. Germline V CDR1 and CDR2: LGHDT, YNNKEL (reference sequence). As DNA, the CDR3 is TGTGCCAGCAGCCAGCCCGGGTCCTATGGCTACACCTTC. It encodes CASSQPGSYGYTF.

This clonotype was counted only a few times. This beta chain is a stray sequence in a library constructed for alpha chains; its clone size is not meaningful. The V call is TRBV25-1, the J call TRBJ2-3; TRBD2 matches 11 bases. Trimming at V came to 1 base and at J to 8 bases, leaving 8 bases not matched to a gene. The V gene's germline CDR1 is MGHDK and CDR2 SYGVNS. CDR3 length equals 16 residues. The CDR3 nucleotides are TGTGCCAGCAGTGAATTTACTAGCGGGAGTGGGGGTACGCAGTATTTT. Translated: CASSEFTSGSGGTQYF.

By share, this clonotype counts as hyperexpanded. This beta chain is a stray read from a library made for alpha chains; its abundance is not meaningful. The J gene is TRBJ1-1, the V gene TRBV5-4; perhaps TRBD1 as D (5 bases). V was cut by 0 bases and J by 1 base, with 13 bases left in between. CDR1 and CDR2 (germline): SGHNT, YYREEE (reference sequence). The CDR3 has 16 amino acids. CDR3 sequence reads: CASSLARGAGNTEAFF. The CDR3 coding sequence is TGTGCCAGCAGCTTGGCGCGAGGGGCAGGGAACACTGAAGCTTTCTTT.

Turning to this clonotype: This beta chain slipped into a library made for alpha chains as a stray read, so its size is not meaningful. The chain has TRBV6-2 or TRBV6-3 and TRBJ2-5, with TRBD1 identical over 8 bases. This CDR3 is built from 15 residues. CDR1 and CDR2 (germline): MNHEY, SVGEGT. V dropped 2 bases and J dropped 1; count of bases not matched to a gene: 3. The CDR3 region is CASSYLGQAQETQYF. The CDR3 DNA sequence: TGTGCCAGCAGTTACCTGGGACAGGCCCAAGAGACCCAGTACTTC.

Worth noting for this clonotype: With the library built for alpha chains, this beta chain is off target and its frequency is not meaningful. The chain is built from TRBV7-2 and TRBJ2-2; 9 nucleotides align to TRBD1. The V gene's germline CDR1 is SGHTA and CDR2 FQGNSA. The CDR3 spans 16 residues. J gave up 5 bases and V 4 bases, and 8 bases lay outside the gene matches. Here the CDR3 reads CASSSLGTGYTGELFF. CDR3 DNA: TGTGCCAGCAGCTCCCTAGGGACAGGGTATACCGGGGAGCTGTTTTTT. The full variable domain, rest sourced from reference TRBV7-2 and TRBJ2-2, is GAGVSQSPSNKVTEKGKDVELRCDPISGHTALYWYRQSLGQGLEFLIYFQGNSAPDKSGLPSDRFSAERTGGSVSTLTIQRTQQEDSAVYLCASSSLGTGYTGELFFGEGSRLTVL.

In its sample, this clonotype was seen a few times. Being off target in a library aimed at alpha chains, this beta chain has a size of little meaning. This chain uses TRBV12-3 or TRBV12-4 with TRBJ2-1; TRBD2 might be the D (6 bases). The CDR3 sequence is 13 residues long. Trimming left V 0 bases short and J 7 bases short, with 7 bases between. The CDR3 nucleotides are TGTGCCAGCAGTTTAGCGGGGGGAAATGAGCAGTTCTTC. Translation: CASSLAGGNEQFF.

On this clonotype: For a library built for alpha chains, this beta chain is a stray read; little rests on its size. This chain connects TRBV3-1 to TRBJ2-3, with a weak D call TRBD2 (6 bases). Germline V lookup: CDR1 LGHDT, CDR2 YNNKEL (reference sequence). The CDR3 is 17 amino acids. The ends were cut back, 0 bases at V and 2 bases at J, with 15 bases in the middle. CDR3 sequence (DNA): TGTGCCAGCAGCCAAGATCTAAGGACTACGAACACAGATACGCAGTATTTT. This translates into CASSQDLRTTNTDTQYF.

As concerns this clonotype: This beta chain is a stray read from a library made for alpha chains; its abundance is not meaningful. The J gene is TRBJ2-7, the V gene TRBV4-3, with D possibly being TRBD1 (6 bases). Trimming shortened V by 2 bases and J by 3 bases, and 14 bases separated the two germline ends. This CDR3 has 15 amino acids. Germline V CDR1 and CDR2: LGHNA, YSLEER. The CDR3 DNA reads TGCGCCAGCAGCCAACTCCGGGACACGAACTACGAGCAGTACTTC. This encodes CASSQLRDTNYEQYF.

A remark on this clonotype: This beta chain is a stray sequence in a library constructed for alpha chains; its clone size is not meaningful. The chain couples TRBV6-1 to TRBJ1-1, with D unresolved. The V gene's germline CDR1 is MNHNS and CDR2 SASEGT. The CDR3 has 12 residues. V was trimmed by 0 bases and J by 6 bases, leaving 5 bases between them. Here the CDR3 DNA reads TGTGCCAGCAGTGAAGCATGGGCTGAAGCTTTCTTT. It encodes CASSEAWAEAFF.

Turning to this clonotype: With the library built for alpha chains, this beta chain is off target and its frequency is not meaningful. The chain is built from TRBV9 and TRBJ2-5, with 8 positions matching TRBD2. CDR3 length: 16 residues. Trimming took 4 bases from V and 4 from J; bases not matched to a gene: 12. Germline lookup yields CDR1 SGDLS and CDR2 YYNGEE. The CDR3 bases are TGTGCCAGCAGCTTACAGACTAGCGCCGCTGGAGAGACCCAGTACTTC. It encodes CASSLQTSAAGETQYF.

As to this clonotype: This beta chain turned up in a library designed for alpha chains; as an off-target read, its abundance says little. V is TRBV5-4 and J is TRBJ2-3; 12 bases map to TRBD2. J was trimmed by 5 bases and V by 4 bases; bases with no gene match: 14. CDR1 SGHNT and CDR2 YYREEE come from the germline V gene (reference sequence). The CDR3 contains 18 residues. Written as DNA, the CDR3 is TGTGCCAGCAGCCTTCGTAGGCTAGCGGGGGGGGATGGAGATACGCAGTATTTT. It yields the protein CASSLRRLAGGDGDTQYF.

Turning to this clonotype: This beta chain is off target for a library built for alpha chains, so its abundance means little. The chain employs TRBV3-2 and TRBJ2-3; the D call of TRBD2 is as the table states it, not checked on the DNA. TRBV3-2 is a known pseudogene. The CDR3 consists of 17 residues. In nucleotides, the CDR3 is TGTGCCAGCAGCCAAGATAGTGGAGCGGGGGAGATTGATACGCAGTATTTT. The encoded protein is CASSQDSGAGEIDTQYF.

This clonotype was counted a few times. This beta chain is a stray read from a library made for alpha chains; its abundance is not meaningful. This chain joins TRBV11-3 and TRBJ1-1; D is unclear. Germline-derived CDR1 and CDR2 are SGHNT and YENEEA. V was trimmed by 3 bases and J by 2 bases, leaving 7 bases between them. CDR3 length: 13 residues. Here the CDR3 DNA reads TGTGCCAGCAGCTTTTCGGTCAACACTGAAGCTTTCTTT. Its translation: CASSFSVNTEAFF.

This clonotype was picked up a small number of times. This beta chain is an off-target read within a library intended for alpha chains, so its frequency means little. V gene TRBV7-9 combines with J gene TRBJ2-2; D ambiguous. This CDR3 has 14 amino acids. Per germline, CDR1 SEHNR and CDR2 FQNEAQ (reference sequence). V lost 5 bases to trimming and J lost 2 bases, with 9 bases between them. CDR3 DNA: TGTGCCAGCAGCCCAGGTCTTAACACCGGGGAGCTGTTTTTT. This translates into CASSPGLNTGELFF.

There are a few counts of this clonotype. The library was prepared for alpha chains; this beta chain is a stray read, so its frequency means little. The chain combines TRBV20-1 with TRBJ1-6; no definite D call. Germline V gives CDR1 DFQATT, CDR2 SNEGSKA (reference sequence). Trimming removed 3 bases at V and 7 bases at J, with 13 bases between. The CDR3 has 14 residues. Here the CDR3 reads CSASDQVGNSPLHF. CDR3 nucleotide sequence: TGCAGTGCTAGTGATCAAGTGGGAAATTCACCCCTCCACTTT.

In regard to this clonotype: Being off target in a library aimed at alpha chains, this beta chain has a size of little meaning. The V call is TRBV6-2 or TRBV6-3, the J call TRBJ2-7; 12 nucleotides align to TRBD2. With V trimmed by 0 bases and J by 2 bases, 5 bases remained unmatched. Germline V gene data show CDR1 as MNHEY and CDR2 as SVGEGT. This CDR3 has 17 residues. The CDR3 spells CASSYSTSSGRAYEQYF. In DNA, the CDR3 is TGTGCCAGCAGTTACTCGACTTCTAGCGGGAGGGCCTACGAGCAGTACTTC.

Only a few counts were recorded for this clonotype. As an off-target read in a library built for alpha chains, this beta chain has a frequency of little significance. The chain employs TRBV6-1 and TRBJ1-5, with 7 bases matching TRBD1. Germline CDR1 MNHNS, CDR2 SASEGT. The V gene end was trimmed by 8 bases and the J gene end by 0 bases; junction bases not matched to a gene: 7. The CDR3 length is 15 residues. CDR3: CASGWTGDSNQPQHF. The CDR3 bases are TGTGCCAGCGGGTGGACAGGTGATAGCAATCAGCCCCAGCATTTT.

This clonotype was seen a handful of times. This beta chain came through as a stray read in a library set up for alpha chains, and its size says little. The chain has TRBV5-4 and TRBJ2-5, with D possibly being TRBD1 (5 bases). CDR1 SGHNT and CDR2 YYREEE come from the germline V gene (reference sequence). V dropped 2 bases and J dropped 4 bases, with 18 bases sitting between them. CDR3 length equals 16 residues. The CDR3 is CASSLTSATGGETQYF. The CDR3 region has the DNA TGTGCCAGCAGCTTAACCTCCGCTACAGGTGGAGAGACCCAGTACTTC.

This clonotype was detected a few times. Little can be read into the size of this beta chain, an off-target read in a library designed for alpha chains. The V gene is TRBV12-3 or TRBV12-4, the J gene TRBJ2-7, with D possibly being TRBD2 (6 bases). Trimming pared 3 bases from V and 2 bases from J, leaving 11 bases between. This CDR3 contains 14 residues. CDR3 residues: CASSLGGLPYEQYF. DNA for the CDR3: TGTGCCAGCAGTTTGGGGGGTCTCCCCTACGAGCAGTACTTC.

This clonotype came up a few times. The library was designed around alpha chains, so this beta chain is a stray read whose abundance carries little weight. DNA of the CDR3: TGCGCCAGCAGTCGGAAACTAGCGGGGCAAGAGACCCAGTACTTC. Translating gives CASSRKLAGQETQYF. The chain is built from TRBV23-1 and TRBJ2-5; TRBD2 matches 10 bases. TRBV23-1 is treated as an ORF (open reading frame) with a function not yet certain. The ends lost 4 bases at V and 2 bases at J; junction bases unmatched: 4. This CDR3 has 15 amino acids.

This clonotype was found a few times. This beta chain slipped into a library made for alpha chains as a stray read, so its size is not meaningful. DNA for the CDR3: TGTGCCAGCAGCCAATCGGCTAGCGGGAGTTACAATGAGCAGTTCTTC. Encoded protein: CASSQSASGSYNEQFF. The genes are TRBV16 and TRBJ2-1; 10 nucleotides agree with TRBD2. The CDR3 length is 16 residues. V was clipped by 0 bases and J by 4 bases; unmatched bases: 3. CDR1 is KGHSY, CDR2 FQNENV, per germline.

In the case of this clonotype: Because the library targeted alpha chains, this beta chain is an off-target read whose size means little. V is TRBV20-1 and J is TRBJ1-5, with D unclear. The CDR3 loop spans 14 amino acids. Germline CDR1 reads DFQATT; CDR2 reads SNEGSKA (reference sequence). V lost 3 bases to trimming and J lost 2 bases, with 11 bases between them. The CDR3 loop reads CSAREMIGNQPQHF. The CDR3 region has the DNA TGCAGTGCTAGGGAAATGATCGGCAATCAGCCCCAGCATTTT.